This T cell receptor beta chain emerged from a study of identical twins. Whole-study results and caveats: Twins showed weaker excess sharing in their beta out-of-frame sequences. Partly confounded zero-insertion analyses could result from invariant MAIT and iNKT cells. The same donors were not followed; conclusions instead depended on cross-sectional statistical analysis.

TCRdb re-analysed the 5' RACE reads in MiXCR, keeping a single row per CDR3 protein. The sample shows approximately 240,000 distinct CDR3 sequences, roughly an eighth of them seen only once. The CDR3 runs to 14 residues. In germline, CDR1 is GTSNPN, CDR2 SVGIG (reference sequence). With V trimmed by 5 bases and J by 6 bases, 6 bases remained unmatched. Comment on this clonotype: Its cognate antigen is unknown.

All donors comprised healthy Caucasians. Sample: memory (CD45RO+) T cells sorted from blood. The sequence was collected from a woman between 18 and 29 years old in good health. V usage is TRBV30 and J usage is TRBJ2-6, with 8 bases fitting TRBD1. CDR3 loop: CAWGGQGKANVLTF. The CDR3 coding sequence is TGTGCCTGGGGCGGACAGGGAAAGGCCAACGTCCTGACTTTC.